These 2 T cell receptor beta chains were sequenced from one sample in a study of blood T cell repertoires in COVID-19. Assay: immunoSEQ multiplex PCR; the TCRdb copy retains only in-frame clones and omits some. This table holds around 130,000 clones, about 89% found once. Sequencing was carried out using peripheral blood. The receptors here all came from a man aged 45-65 years with active or convalescent COVID-19.

The chain uses TRBV19 and TRBJ2-3; D is unclear. This CDR3 has 15 residues. The ends were cut back, 1 base at V and 6 bases at J, with 14 bases in the middle. The V gene's germline CDR1 is LNHDA and CDR2 SQIVND (reference sequence). The CDR3 spells CASSIADSIVDTQYF. The CDR3 coding sequence is TGTGCCAGTAGTATAGCTGACTCCATCGTGGATACGCAGTATTTT.

This chain links TRBV19 with TRBJ1-6, with a tentative D call TRBD1 (6 bases). Trimming left V 3 bases short and J 7 bases short, with 13 bases between. Germline CDR1 is LNHDA and CDR2 is SQIVND (reference sequence). The CDR3 spans 15 residues. The CDR3 protein is CASSMSGGANSPLHF. CDR3 bases: TGTGCCAGTAGTATGTCGGGGGGCGCGAATTCACCCCTCCACTTT.